The 9 T cell receptor beta chains presented below share a single source sample, sequenced in a study of cytomegalovirus exposure and HLA in healthy donors. The PCR had 60 Vbeta and 13 Jbeta primers. This table comes from immunoSEQ multiplex PCR, and its TCRdb copy is limited to in-frame clones, with some not included. There are some 170,000 clones in the sample; under 80% occur only once, and over 2% lies in the top ten. The sequencing sample was made of PBMCs. These receptors were taken from a human donor in good health.

CDR3 sequence reads: CASSPRQGLDGYTF. Written as DNA, the CDR3 is TGTGCCAGCTCACCTAGACAGGGGCTGGATGGCTACACCTTC. This chain links TRBV18 with TRBJ1-2; 8 bases agree with TRBD1. The CDR3 length is 14 residues. V was clipped by 3 bases and J by 6 bases; unmatched bases: 6. Germline CDR1 is KGHSH and CDR2 is LQKENI.

This rearrangement joins TRBV5-4 to TRBJ2-1, with 9 nucleotides matching TRBD2. Germline CDR1 reads SGHNT; CDR2 reads YYREEE (reference sequence). After removal of 0 bases from V and 3 bases from J, the junction contained 7 bases not matched to a gene. The CDR3 is 17 amino acids. The CDR3 sequence: CASSLVALAGNYNEQFF. For the CDR3, the DNA is TGTGCCAGCAGCTTGGTGGCCCTAGCGGGGAACTACAATGAGCAGTTCTTC.

The chain carries TRBV10-3 and TRBJ2-3; the match to TRBD2 covers 10 bases. CDR1 ENHRY and CDR2 SYGVKD come from the germline V gene. CDR3 size: 14 residues. V lost 10 bases, J lost 1 base, and 5 bases stayed unmatched. The CDR3 coding sequence is TGTGCCACAAGGACTAGCGGAGGCACAGATACGCAGTATTTT. Protein product: CATRTSGGTDTQYF.

This clone was picked up a small number of times. J is TRBJ2-1 and V is TRBV5-1; 16 bases match TRBD2. V lost 4 bases and J lost 5; bases outside the gene matches: 6. The CDR3 contains 17 residues. In germline, CDR1 is SGHRS, CDR2 YFSETQ. CDR3 loop: CASSPGLAGGQHNEQFF. CDR3 in DNA: TGCGCCAGCAGCCCGGGACTAGCGGGGGGGCAACACAATGAGCAGTTCTTC. The variable domain in full, completed from reference TRBV5-1 and TRBJ2-1, reads KAGVTQTPRYLIKTRGQQVTLSCSPISGHRSVSWYQQTPGQGLQFLFEYFSETQRNKGNFPGRFSGRQFSNSRSEMNVSTLELGDSALYLCASSPGLAGGQHNEQFFGPGTRLTVL.

The chain has TRBV7-9 and TRBJ2-7; D not certain. Trimming cost V 1 base and J 5 bases, with 9 bases left between them. Germline V gives CDR1 SEHNR, CDR2 FQNEAQ (reference sequence). This CDR3 contains 13 residues. Here the CDR3 DNA reads TGTGCCAGCAGCTTAGTCGCTCGAGACGAGCAGTACTTC. It codes for CASSLVARDEQYF.

The V call is TRBV11-2, the J call TRBJ2-5, with 7 nucleotides matching TRBD1. CDR1 is SGHAT and CDR2 is FQNNGV in the germline V gene. V gave up 5 bases and J gave up 1 base; unmatched junction bases: 1. This CDR3 is built from 13 residues. The CDR3 sequence: CASSRDSQETQYF. The CDR3 bases are TGTGCCAGCAGCAGGGACAGCCAAGAGACCCAGTACTTC.

J is TRBJ2-2 and V is TRBV11-3; 9 bases line up with TRBD2. There are 16 residues in the CDR3. Germline CDR1 SGHNT, CDR2 YENEEA. Trimming cost V 5 bases and J 6 bases; bases outside gene matches: 10. The CDR3 is CASSPLSGGIAGELFF. CDR3 DNA: TGTGCCAGCAGCCCACTAAGCGGGGGGATAGCCGGGGAGCTGTTTTTT.

The V and J genes are TRBV19 and TRBJ2-7; 8 bases are shared with TRBD1. Germline V gene data show CDR1 as LNHDA and CDR2 as SQIVND (reference sequence). The J segment lost 7 bases and the V segment lost 4 bases, leaving 9 bases of the junction unmatched. The CDR3 is made up of 14 amino acids. This chain's CDR3 is CASSSQGASGEQYF. The CDR3 DNA reads as TGTGCCAGTAGTAGCCAGGGGGCGTCGGGGGAGCAGTACTTC.

The chain uses TRBV5-4 and TRBJ1-4; 9 bases fit TRBD1. The CDR3 is made up of 15 amino acids. J lost 7 bases, V lost 4 bases, and 8 bases had no gene match. Germline V CDR1 and CDR2: SGHNT, YYREEE (reference sequence). The CDR3 sequence: CASSRGQGDSEKLFF. The CDR3 region has the DNA TGTGCCAGCAGCCGGGGACAGGGCGACTCTGAAAAACTGTTTTTT.